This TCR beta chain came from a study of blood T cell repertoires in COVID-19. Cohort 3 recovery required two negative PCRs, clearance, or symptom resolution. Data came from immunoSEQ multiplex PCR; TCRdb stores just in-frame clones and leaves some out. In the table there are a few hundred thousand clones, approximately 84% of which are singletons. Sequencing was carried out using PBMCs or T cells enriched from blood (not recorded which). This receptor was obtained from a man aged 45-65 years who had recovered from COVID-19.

CDR3 nucleotide sequence: TGCGCCAGCCGCCGGACAGGGGAAAACTATGGCTACACCTTC. It translates to CASRRTGENYGYTF. This rearrangement joins TRBV5-1 to TRBJ1-2, with TRBD1 matching 9 bases. Per the germline V gene, CDR1 is SGHRS and CDR2 is YFSETQ. The CDR3 extends over 14 amino acids. The V and J ends lost 7 bases and 2 bases, in that order; junction bases with no gene match: 6.